One and the same sample provided the 22 T cell receptor beta chains below, sequenced in a study of cytomegalovirus exposure and HLA in healthy donors. The PCR ran on 60 Vbeta and 13 Jbeta primers. Profiling relied on immunoSEQ multiplex PCR, and the TCRdb table lists in-frame clones only, not all of them. Altogether 150,000 or so clones are present, more than 70% being singletons, with the ten largest covering about 2.2%. Source material: PBMCs. Receptor source: a man between 50 and 59 years old in good health and CMV-seronegative.

V gene TRBV30 combines with J gene TRBJ1-4; D may be TRBD1 (6 bases). The germline V and J ends were trimmed by 4 bases and 3 bases, with 12 bases remaining between them. The CDR3 is 14 residues long. The germline gives CDR1 GTSNPN, CDR2 SVGIG (reference sequence). CDR3 region: CAWNTGSANEKLFF. The CDR3, as DNA: TGTGCCTGGAATACAGGGTCGGCTAATGAAAAACTGTTTTTT.

V usage is TRBV5-1 and J usage is TRBJ2-2, with D tentatively TRBD1 (6 bases). CDR1 and CDR2 (germline): SGHRS, YFSETQ. This CDR3 comprises 14 residues. V lost 3 bases and J 7 bases, leaving 13 bases between the germline ends. The CDR3 loop reads CASSSTGNVGELFF. CDR3 sequence (DNA): TGCGCCAGCAGCTCCACAGGGAACGTCGGGGAGCTGTTTTTT.

The chain recombines TRBV4-1 with TRBJ2-5, with 8 bases lining up with TRBD1. There are 17 residues in the CDR3. J gave up 2 bases and V 4 bases, and 12 bases lay outside the gene matches. Germline values: CDR1 MGHRA, CDR2 YSYEKL. CDR3 in DNA: TGCGCCAGCAGCCTTCAACAAGGACAGGGTGGGCAAGAGACCCAGTACTTC. It is translated as CASSLQQGQGGQETQYF.

V and J are TRBV29-1 and TRBJ1-2; no firm D call. The germline CDR1 and CDR2 sequences are SQVTM and ANQGSEA. Trimming shortened V by 5 bases and J by 6 bases, and 16 bases separated the two germline ends. The CDR3 covers 13 residues. The CDR3 coding sequence is TGCAGCGTTTGTATAATGTTGCAGGATGGCTACACCTTC. Its protein is CSVCIMLQDGYTF.

The rearrangement joins TRBV6-1 to TRBJ2-1, with D tentatively TRBD2 (5 bases). CDR3 length: 13 amino acids. Germline V gene lookup returns CDR1 MNHNS and CDR2 SASEGT. Trimming shortened V by 7 bases and J by 15 bases, and 22 bases separated the two germline ends. CDR3 coding DNA: TGTGCCAGCAAAGAGGGATCGGGGTCGGCCCCGTTCTTC. Encoded protein: CASKEGSGSAPFF.

The genes are TRBV27 and TRBJ2-2; 12 bases agree with TRBD1. Germline V gene sequence: CDR1 MNHEY, CDR2 SMNVEV (reference sequence). Trimming took 4 bases from V and 0 from J; bases not matched to a gene: 3. CDR3 length: 17 amino acids. CDR3 sequence reads: CASSSGQGAANTGELFF. As DNA, the CDR3 is TGTGCCAGCAGTTCGGGACAGGGGGCCGCGAACACCGGGGAGCTGTTTTTT.

The V gene is TRBV5-5, the J gene TRBJ2-7; the D gene is possibly TRBD1 (6 bases). The CDR3 is made up of 15 amino acids. The germline CDR1 and CDR2 sequences are SGHKS and YYEKEE (reference sequence). V was shortened by 1 base and J by 5 bases, with 16 bases between the two germline ends. CDR3 DNA sequence: TGTGCCAGCAGCTTGCGGTGGGGGCTAACGGACGAGCAGTACTTC. As protein: CASSLRWGLTDEQYF.

The chain combines TRBV19 with TRBJ1-1, with a weak D call TRBD1 (6 bases). The CDR3 runs 15 residues. Trimming left V 5 bases short and J 2 bases short, with 15 bases between. CDR1 is LNHDA, CDR2 SQIVND, per germline (reference sequence). CDR3 residues: CASSYKTGINTEAFF. DNA for the CDR3: TGTGCCAGTAGTTATAAAACAGGGATAAACACTGAAGCTTTCTTT.

This clone has just one count. The chain has TRBV10-3 and TRBJ2-7; 8 bases are a match to TRBD1. CDR3 length equals 14 residues. CDR1 and CDR2 (germline): ENHRY, SYGVKD. V dropped 7 bases and J dropped 0; count of bases not matched to a gene: 5. CDR3 protein: CAINPGTGSYEQYF. The CDR3 region has the DNA TGTGCCATCAACCCCGGGACAGGCTCCTACGAGCAGTACTTC.

The CDR3 loop reads CASSVSHYGYTF. CDR3 bases: TGTGCCAGCAGTGTCAGTCATTATGGCTACACCTTC. The genes are TRBV6-1 and TRBJ1-2; D is ambiguous. CDR1 and CDR2 (germline): MNHNS, SASEGT. CDR3 size: 12 residues. Trimming removed 4 bases at V and 5 bases at J, with 8 bases between.

This chain joins TRBV7-3 and TRBJ2-1; 13 bases align to TRBD2. The CDR3 is 16 amino acids. Germline CDR1 is SGHTA and CDR2 is FQGTGA. J gave up 2 bases and V 5 bases, and 3 bases lay outside the gene matches. The CDR3: CASSPGTSGAYNEQFF. The CDR3 bases are TGTGCCAGCAGCCCAGGGACTAGCGGGGCCTACAATGAGCAGTTCTTC.

This clone showed up just once. The V call is TRBV7-6, the J call TRBJ2-1, with 9 positions matching TRBD2. Trimming took 1 base from V and 3 from J; bases not matched to a gene: 7. This CDR3 contains 17 residues. CDR1 and CDR2 from the germline V gene are SGHVS and FNYEAQ. CDR3 in DNA: TGTGCCAGCAGCTTAGGGACTAGCGCCCATGACTACAATGAGCAGTTCTTC. This gives the protein CASSLGTSAHDYNEQFF.

This clone was recorded a few times. The CDR3 spells CASSSYRGYEQYF. The DNA for the CDR3 is TGTGCCAGCAGTTCCTACCGGGGCTACGAGCAGTACTTC. The chain links TRBV27 to TRBJ2-7, with D possibly being TRBD2 (5 bases). Germline V gene lookup returns CDR1 MNHEY and CDR2 SMNVEV (reference sequence). The CDR3 sequence is 13 residues long. The V end lost 4 bases, the J end lost 3 bases, and 10 bases lay between the germline ends.

This chain connects TRBV25-1 to TRBJ1-1; D call uncertain. The germline V gene encodes CDR1 MGHDK and CDR2 SYGVNS. The CDR3 length is 13 residues. V lost 4 bases and J 0 bases, leaving 6 bases between the germline ends. The CDR3 spells CASSAEMNTEAFF. The CDR3 nucleotides are TGTGCCAGCAGTGCCGAGATGAACACTGAAGCTTTCTTT.

The V call is TRBV5-1, the J call TRBJ1-4; TRBD1 matches at 10 bases. The CDR3 contains 18 residues. Per germline, CDR1 SGHRS and CDR2 YFSETQ. V dropped 0 bases and J dropped 7; count of bases not matched to a gene: 12. As DNA, the CDR3 is TGCGCCAGCAGCTTGGCCCCGGGACAGGGGCGCAATGGTGAAAAACTGTTTTTT. Amino acid sequence: CASSLAPGQGRNGEKLFF. Combining the CDR3 with reference TRBV5-1 and TRBJ1-4 gives the whole variable domain KAGVTQTPRYLIKTRGQQVTLSCSPISGHRSVSWYQQTPGQGLQFLFEYFSETQRNKGNFPGRFSGRQFSNSRSEMNVSTLELGDSALYLCASSLAPGQGRNGEKLFFGSGTQLSVL.

The rearrangement links TRBV9 to TRBJ1-1, with D hard to call. CDR3 length: 13 residues. Germline CDR1 reads SGDLS; CDR2 reads YYNGEE. Trimming left V 3 bases short and J 0 bases short, with 6 bases between. The CDR3 sequence is CASSGGVNTEAFF. The CDR3 bases are TGTGCCAGCAGCGGGGGAGTGAACACTGAAGCTTTCTTT. Complete variable domain (other parts from reference TRBV9 and TRBJ1-1): DSGVTQTPKHLITATGQRVTLRCSPRSGDLSVYWYQQSLDQGLQFLIQYYNGEERAKGNILERFSAQQFPDLHSELNLSSLELGDSALYFCASSGGVNTEAFFGQGTRLTVV.

The chain uses TRBV7-3 and TRBJ2-2; TRBD2 matches at 9 bases. This CDR3 is built from 20 residues. Germline V CDR1 and CDR2: SGHTA, FQGTGA. After removal of 3 bases from V and 2 bases from J, the junction contained 16 bases not matched to a gene. The CDR3 bases are TGTGCCAGCAGCTTCAGCCTAGCGGGACCAAGGGATTTTAACACCGGGGAGCTGTTTTTT. Its translation is CASSFSLAGPRDFNTGELFF.

The chain is built from TRBV6-6 and TRBJ1-6; D is possibly TRBD1 (6 bases). Germline V gene lookup returns CDR1 MNHNY and CDR2 SVGAGI (reference sequence). The CDR3 length is 16 residues. Trimming cost V 6 bases and J 2 bases, with 14 bases left between them. CDR3 nucleotides: TGTGCCAGCAGCACCTGGGGGCAGACCTATAATTCACCCCTCCACTTT. Its translation is CASSTWGQTYNSPLHF.

The V and J genes are TRBV5-1 and TRBJ1-1; D is unresolved. The CDR3 is made up of 13 amino acids. V gave up 0 bases and J gave up 7 bases, with 10 bases separating them. The germline V gene encodes CDR1 SGHRS and CDR2 YFSETQ. CDR3 DNA: TGCGCCAGCAGCTTGGAAGGAGACGGTGAAGCTTTCTTT. Translating gives CASSLEGDGEAFF.

This clone was observed a handful of times. The genes are TRBV7-9 and TRBJ2-1; 8 nucleotides align to TRBD2. The germline V gene has CDR1 SEHNR and CDR2 FQNEAQ (reference sequence). This CDR3 comprises 16 residues. V was clipped by 4 bases and J by 8 bases; unmatched bases: 13. The CDR3 nucleotides are TGTGCCAGCAGCTGGGACCCCCGGGGGGGCACTGATGAGCAGTTCTTC. It specifies CASSWDPRGGTDEQFF.

This clone was observed once. The chain employs TRBV13 and TRBJ2-1; maybe TRBD1 (6 bases). From germline, CDR1 is PRHDT and CDR2 FYEKMQ (reference sequence). Trimming shortened V by 7 bases and J by 1 base, and 8 bases separated the two germline ends. The CDR3 extends over 13 amino acids. The CDR3, as DNA: TGTGCCAGCAAGGACAGTTCCTACAATGAGCAGTTCTTC. It translates to CASKDSSYNEQFF.

This clone has just one count. Other DNA sequences in the same sample also yield this CDR3. This chain connects TRBV15 to TRBJ1-5; 8 bases match TRBD1. The CDR3 loop spans 15 amino acids. After removal of 4 bases from V and 1 base from J, the junction contained 3 bases not matched to a gene. Germline V gene lookup returns CDR1 LNHNV and CDR2 YYDKDF (reference sequence). CDR3 DNA sequence: TGTGCCACCAGCACTCGACAGGGGAGCAATCAGCCCCAGCATTTT. It yields the protein CATSTRQGSNQPQHF.